These T cell receptor beta chains were read from a single sample in a study of T cells after yellow fever vaccination. One entry per CDR3 protein results from TCRdb running MiXCR on the 5' RACE reads. The top ten clones hold around 24% of a sample with hundreds of thousands of distinct CDR3 sequences, 3.6% of them seen once. The sequences come from PBMCs, collected on the day of the yellow fever booster vaccination. These receptors were obtained from a man between 18 and 29 years old who received the YFV17D yellow fever vaccine. Each CDR3 is given with its conserved first and last residue. A D gene is named only where the DNA matches it firmly. Only part of the rows carry a size: once, few, many, or a class if the clone is expanded.

D gene | J gene | V gene | clone size | CDR3 DNA | CDR3 protein
NA | TRBJ2-1 | TRBV4-2 | many | TGTGCCAGCAGCCAAGATCTTGCAGAGTCCTACAATGAGCAGTTCTTC | CASSQDLAESYNEQFF
NA | TRBJ1-3 | TRBV5-1 | many | TGCGCCAGCAGCTTGGATTCTGGAAGCTCTGGAAACACCATATATTTT | CASSLDSGSSGNTIYF
NA | TRBJ2-1 | TRBV12-3/TRBV12-4 | many | TGTGCCAGCAGTTTTTTGCGTGAGCAGTTCTTC | CASSFLREQFF
NA | TRBJ2-5 | TRBV5-5 | many | TGTGCCAGCAGCTTGGGCAGGGCGGACCAAGAGACCCAGTACTTC | CASSLGRADQETQYF
TRBD1 | TRBJ2-3 | TRBV2 | few | TGTGCCAGCAGTGTTTACAGGGGAGATACGCAGTATTTT | CASSVYRGDTQYF
NA | TRBJ2-7 | TRBV5-1 | many | TGCGCCAGCAGCTTGGTGAGATCTGGGGGCGGATACGAGCAGTACTTC | CASSLVRSGGGYEQYF
NA | TRBJ1-1 | TRBV27 | NA | TGTGCCAGCAGTTTGAATCAGGCAGATGAAGCTTTCTTT | CASSLNQADEAFF
NA | TRBJ2-5 | TRBV11-2 | many | TGTGCCAGCAGCTTAGATCTCCCTGTAGAGACCCAGTACTTC | CASSLDLPVETQYF
NA | TRBJ1-2 | TRBV20-1 | many | TGCAGTGTGGTCCAACAGGATAACTATGGCTACACCTTC | CSVVQQDNYGYTF
NA | TRBJ2-7 | TRBV12-3/TRBV12-4 | NA | TGTGCCAGCAGTCCTCGGGACTTCTCATCCTACGAGCAGTACTTC | CASSPRDFSSYEQYF
NA | TRBJ2-7 | TRBV5-4 | NA | TGTGCCAGCAGCTTGGTGGCGGGATTGAGCTCCTACGAGCAGTACTTC | CASSLVAGLSSYEQYF
TRBD2 | TRBJ2-3 | TRBV5-6 | few | TGTGCCAGCAGCCCACCCAGCGGGGGGGCCCCAGATACGCAGTATTTT | CASSPPSGGAPDTQYF
TRBD2 | TRBJ2-5 | TRBV5-1 | NA | TGCGCCAGCAGCCTCTTCCTAGCGGGGAGCCAAGAGACCCAGTACTTC | CASSLFLAGSQETQYF
NA | TRBJ1-1 | TRBV2 | few | TGTGCCAGCAGTTGGACAGAGATAAAGACCGCTGAAGCTTTCTTT | CASSWTEIKTAEAFF
TRBD2 | TRBJ2-5 | TRBV12-3/TRBV12-4 | few | TGTGCCAGCAGCCCCAGCGGGGGGGCTGGACAAGAGACCCAGTACTTC | CASSPSGGAGQETQYF
TRBD2 | TRBJ2-5 | TRBV4-1 | many | TGCGCCAGCAGCCAGGGCGGGGGAGCTTTGGAGACCCAGTACTTC | CASSQGGGALETQYF
NA | TRBJ2-5 | TRBV5-5 | many | TGTGCCAGCAGCTCAGAGACTAGGAGGAGTGAGACCCAGTACTTC | CASSSETRRSETQYF
TRBD1 | TRBJ1-1 | TRBV18 | NA | TGTGCCAGCTCGACAGGGGAGAACACTGAAGCTTTCTTT | CASSTGENTEAFF
NA | TRBJ2-5 | TRBV25-1 | few | TGTGCCAGTGGAGGGGGTCAAGAGACCCAGTACTTC | CASGGGQETQYF
TRBD2 | TRBJ2-2 | TRBV5-5 | few | TGTGCCAGCAGCGCGGAGCGGGGCTGGGGCGGGGAGCTGTTTTTT | CASSAERGWGGELFF
NA | TRBJ2-1 | TRBV2 | few | TGTGCCAGCAGTGCCCGGGGGGGGACAGGAAATTTAATCAATGAGCAGTTCTTC | CASSARGGTGNLINEQFF
NA | TRBJ2-2 | TRBV6-5 | many | TGTGCCAGCAGTCCCGGACTTCACGGGGAGCTGTTTTTT | CASSPGLHGELFF
NA | TRBJ2-7 | TRBV12-3/TRBV12-4 | few | TGTGCCAGCAGTTTGGGGATTTACTACGAGCAGTACTTC | CASSLGIYYEQYF
NA | TRBJ2-7 | TRBV5-1 | many | TGCGCCAGCTGCTTCGGTTCCTCCTCCTACGAGCAGTACTTC | CASCFGSSSYEQYF
TRBD2 | TRBJ2-1 | TRBV2 | many | TGTGCCAGCAGTAAAGATACAGTGTGGACTAGCGGGGGGGTGGCTGAGCAGTTCTTC | CASSKDTVWTSGGVAEQFF
NA | TRBJ2-3 | TRBV28 | many | TGTGCCAGCAGCACCCCAGTGACAGATACGCAGTATTTT | CASSTPVTDTQYF
TRBD1 | TRBJ2-6 | TRBV29-1 | many | TGCAGCGTTGACCCGGGACAGGGGGCCAACGTCCTGACTTTC | CSVDPGQGANVLTF
NA | TRBJ1-1 | TRBV20-1 | NA | TGCAGTGCTATGGGGCTTGATTCTGAAGCTTTCTTT | CSAMGLDSEAFF
NA | TRBJ2-3 | TRBV20-1 | many | TGCAGTGCTAGAAGTCCAGCTAGACATCTAGATACGCAGTATTTT | CSARSPARHLDTQYF
TRBD2 | TRBJ2-3 | TRBV11-2 | NA | TGTGCCAGCAGCTTAGCGGGGCGGGGGGGCCCCACAGATACGCAGTATTTT | CASSLAGRGGPTDTQYF
TRBD1 | TRBJ1-3 | TRBV9 | NA | TGTGCCAGCAGCGTAGCCGTTCCATTGACAGGGAGGAACACCATATATTTT | CASSVAVPLTGRNTIYF
TRBD1 | TRBJ2-2 | TRBV5-1 | many | TGCGCCACCACGGGGACAGGGGGCATCACCGGGGAGCTGTTTTTT | CATTGTGGITGELFF
TRBD2 | TRBJ2-2 | TRBV7-9 | NA | TGTGCCAGCAGCTCCTCCGCGGGGGGGCCCACCGGGGAGCTGTTTTTT | CASSSSAGGPTGELFF
NA | TRBJ2-3 | TRBV5-1 | many | TGCGCCAGCAGCTTGGCTCAGGGGACAGATACGCAGTATTTT | CASSLAQGTDTQYF
NA | TRBJ2-5 | TRBV20-1 | many | TGCAGTGCCCAGACCGACAGTCCCGAGACCCAGTACTTC | CSAQTDSPETQYF
NA | TRBJ1-2 | TRBV7-2 | many | TGTGCCAGCAGCCCCAGCATCAGCTACACCTTC | CASSPSISYTF
NA | TRBJ1-1 | TRBV7-2 | many | TGTGCCAGCAGCTCTTACTTGGAAGCTTTCTTT | CASSSYLEAFF
TRBD2 | TRBJ2-3 | TRBV4-2 | many | TGTGCCAGCAGCCAGGGGGGACTAGCGGGGGGCCTCGGAGATACGCAGTATTTT | CASSQGGLAGGLGDTQYF
TRBD2 | TRBJ2-1 | TRBV20-1 | few | TGCAGTGCTGGACTAGCCAATGAGCAGTTCTTC | CSAGLANEQFF
TRBD1 | TRBJ2-3 | TRBV5-1 | NA | TGCGCCAGCAGCTCCTCTCTGGCAGGGGGAAGAACAGATACGCAGTATTTT | CASSSSLAGGRTDTQYF
NA | TRBJ1-3 | TRBV25-1 | NA | TGTGCCAGCAGTGAATTTGTTGGATCTGGAAACACCATATATTTT | CASSEFVGSGNTIYF
NA | TRBJ1-5 | TRBV19 | few | TGTGCCAGTAGTATGAAGCAGGGCCTTCAGCCCCAGCATTTT | CASSMKQGLQPQHF
TRBD1 | TRBJ1-2 | TRBV13 | many | TGTGCCAGCAGCTTAGGACAGGGGGCCGGCTACACCTTC | CASSLGQGAGYTF
NA | TRBJ2-5 | TRBV14 | NA | TGTGCCAGCAGCCAACAGGGAATGCCCCAGTACTTC | CASSQQGMPQYF
NA | TRBJ1-1 | TRBV29-1 | many | TGCAGCGCCGGCGGGGCCGCCATGAACACTGAAGCTTTCTTT | CSAGGAAMNTEAFF
NA | TRBJ1-1 | TRBV7-9 | many | TGTGCCAGCAGCTTAGGGCGGACCGACACTGAAGCTTTCTTT | CASSLGRTDTEAFF
NA | TRBJ2-1 | TRBV5-1 | many | TGCGCCAGCAGCTACCCGCGAGAGGGGGGGAGCCCCTACAATGAGCAGTTCTTC | CASSYPREGGSPYNEQFF
TRBD1 | TRBJ1-2 | TRBV10-3 | few | TGTGCCATCAGTGACCAACCGACAGGGGTCGACTATGGCTACACCTTC | CAISDQPTGVDYGYTF
NA | TRBJ1-1 | TRBV20-1 | NA | TGCAGTGCTAGGATGTCAGGGACCGGGAACACTGAAGCTTTCTTT | CSARMSGTGNTEAFF
TRBD2 | TRBJ2-3 | TRBV4-3 | few | TGCGCCAGCAGCCCCCGACCTAGCGGGGGCTACACAGATACGCAGTATTTT | CASSPRPSGGYTDTQYF
NA | TRBJ2-5 | TRBV4-3 | few | TGCGCCAGCAGCCAAGATTTATCCCAGGGCGAGACCCAGTACTTC | CASSQDLSQGETQYF
TRBD2 | TRBJ2-7 | TRBV30 | NA | TGTGCCTGGAGTAGTGGGAGGGGCAGCTCCTACGAGCAGTACTTC | CAWSSGRGSSYEQYF
NA | TRBJ2-7 | TRBV7-2 | few | TGTGCCAGCAGCTTAGACGGACTCCCGGGGCGCGAGCAGTACTTC | CASSLDGLPGREQYF